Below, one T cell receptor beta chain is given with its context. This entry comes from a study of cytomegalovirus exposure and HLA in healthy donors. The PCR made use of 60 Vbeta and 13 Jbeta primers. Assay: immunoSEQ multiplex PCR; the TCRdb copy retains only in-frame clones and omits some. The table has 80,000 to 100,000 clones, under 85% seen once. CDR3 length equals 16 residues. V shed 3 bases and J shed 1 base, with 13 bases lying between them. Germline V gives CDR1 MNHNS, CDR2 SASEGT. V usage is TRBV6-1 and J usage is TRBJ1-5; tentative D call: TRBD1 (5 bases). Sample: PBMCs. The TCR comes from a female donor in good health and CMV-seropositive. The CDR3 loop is CASSELGGVSNQPQHF. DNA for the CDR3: TGTGCCAGCAGTGAGTTGGGAGGGGTCAGCAATCAGCCCCAGCATTTT.